This T cell receptor beta chain is drawn from a study of blood T cell repertoires in COVID-19. About the study: Spain, Italy and the United States supplied samples that represented acute and convalescent COVID-19. PBMCs, B-cell-depleted T cells, or T cells provided the cDNA or gDNA that made up the material.

Germline V gives CDR1 SGHDT, CDR2 YYEEEE. The CDR3 is 15 residues long. The V gene lost 2 bases and the J gene lost 2 bases, with 13 bases spanning the gap. Generated by immunoSEQ multiplex PCR, the TCRdb table keeps only in-frame clones and is missing some. The profile shows about 140,000 clones, 70% to 80% of them singletons. The gene calls are TRBV5-6 and TRBJ1-1; D may be TRBD1 (6 bases). This sequence was found in a middle-aged man with acute or convalescent COVID-19. Specimen: peripheral blood. The CDR3 loop is CASSLSTTGNTEAFF. CDR3 sequence (DNA): TGTGCCAGCAGCTTATCTACGACAGGTAACACTGAAGCTTTCTTT.